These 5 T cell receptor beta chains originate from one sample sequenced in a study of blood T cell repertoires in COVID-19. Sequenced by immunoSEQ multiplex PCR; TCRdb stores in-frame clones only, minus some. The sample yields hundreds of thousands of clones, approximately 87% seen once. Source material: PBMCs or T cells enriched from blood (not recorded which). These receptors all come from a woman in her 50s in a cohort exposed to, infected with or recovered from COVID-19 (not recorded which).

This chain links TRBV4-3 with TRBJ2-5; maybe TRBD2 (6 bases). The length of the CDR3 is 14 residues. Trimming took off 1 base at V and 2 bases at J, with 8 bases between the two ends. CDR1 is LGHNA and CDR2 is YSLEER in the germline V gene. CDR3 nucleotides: TGCGCCAGCAGCCAAGGGGCGGGGCAAGAGACCCAGTACTTC. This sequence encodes CASSQGAGQETQYF.

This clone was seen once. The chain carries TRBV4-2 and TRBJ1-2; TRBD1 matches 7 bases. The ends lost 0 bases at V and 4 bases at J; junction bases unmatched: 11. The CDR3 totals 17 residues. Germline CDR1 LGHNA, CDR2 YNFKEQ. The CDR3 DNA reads TGTGCCAGCAGCCAAGAATGGGGACAGAGATCTGTCTATGGCTACACCTTC. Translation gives CASSQEWGQRSVYGYTF.

This CDR3 is CASSYPPGAYSNQPQHF. The CDR3 DNA follows: TGTGCCAGCAGTTATCCCCCAGGGGCGTATAGCAATCAGCCCCAGCATTTT. The chain is built from TRBV6-2 or TRBV6-3 and TRBJ1-5, with D possibly being TRBD1 (6 bases). V was cut by 3 bases and J by 0 bases, with 15 bases left in between. The germline V gene encodes CDR1 MNHEY and CDR2 SVGEGT. The CDR3 covers 17 residues.

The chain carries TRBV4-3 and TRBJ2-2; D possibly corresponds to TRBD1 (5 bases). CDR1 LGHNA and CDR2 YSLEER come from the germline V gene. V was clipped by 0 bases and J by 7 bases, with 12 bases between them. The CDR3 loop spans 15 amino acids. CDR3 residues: CASSQDIRADGELFF. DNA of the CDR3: TGCGCCAGCAGCCAAGATATCAGGGCGGACGGGGAGCTGTTTTTT.

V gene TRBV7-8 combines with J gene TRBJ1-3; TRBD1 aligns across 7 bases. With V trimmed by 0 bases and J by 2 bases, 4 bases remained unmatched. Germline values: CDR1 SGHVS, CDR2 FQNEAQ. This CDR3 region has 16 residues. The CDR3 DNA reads TGTGCCAGCAGCTTAGCCCACACAGGGGCTGGAAACACCATATATTTT. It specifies CASSLAHTGAGNTIYF.